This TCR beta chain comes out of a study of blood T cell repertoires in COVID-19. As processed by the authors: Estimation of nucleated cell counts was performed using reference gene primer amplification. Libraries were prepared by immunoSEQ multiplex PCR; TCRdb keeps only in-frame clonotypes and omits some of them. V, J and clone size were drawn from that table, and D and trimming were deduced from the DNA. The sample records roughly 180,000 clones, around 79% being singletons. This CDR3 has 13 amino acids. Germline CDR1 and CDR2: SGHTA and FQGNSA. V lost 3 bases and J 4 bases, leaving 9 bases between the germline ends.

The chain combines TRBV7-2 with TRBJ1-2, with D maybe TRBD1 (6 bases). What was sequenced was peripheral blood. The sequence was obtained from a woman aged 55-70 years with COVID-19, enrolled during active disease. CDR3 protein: CASSLDRSYGYTF. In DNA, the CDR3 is TGTGCCAGCAGCTTGGACAGATCCTATGGCTACACCTTC. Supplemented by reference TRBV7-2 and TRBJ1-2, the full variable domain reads GAGVSQSPSNKVTEKGKDVELRCDPISGHTALYWYRQSLGQGLEFLIYFQGNSAPDKSGLPSDRFSAERTGGSVSTLTIQRTQQEDSAVYLCASSLDRSYGYTFGSGTRLTVV.